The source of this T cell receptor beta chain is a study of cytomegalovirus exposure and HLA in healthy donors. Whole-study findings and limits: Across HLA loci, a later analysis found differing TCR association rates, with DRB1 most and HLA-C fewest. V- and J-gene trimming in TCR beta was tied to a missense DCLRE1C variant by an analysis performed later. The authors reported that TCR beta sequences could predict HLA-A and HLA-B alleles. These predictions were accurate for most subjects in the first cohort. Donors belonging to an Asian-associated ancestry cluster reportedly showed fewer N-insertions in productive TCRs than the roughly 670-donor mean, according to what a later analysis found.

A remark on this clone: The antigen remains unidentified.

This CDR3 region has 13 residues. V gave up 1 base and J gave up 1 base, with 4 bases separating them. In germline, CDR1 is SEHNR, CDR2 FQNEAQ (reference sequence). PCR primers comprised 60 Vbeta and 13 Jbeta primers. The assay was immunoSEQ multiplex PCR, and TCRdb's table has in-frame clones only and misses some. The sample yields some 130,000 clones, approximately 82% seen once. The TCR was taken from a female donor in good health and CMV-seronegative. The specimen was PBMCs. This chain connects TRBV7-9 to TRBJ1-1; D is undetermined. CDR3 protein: CASSLEQNTEAFF. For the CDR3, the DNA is TGTGCCAGCAGCTTAGAACAGAACACTGAAGCTTTCTTT.